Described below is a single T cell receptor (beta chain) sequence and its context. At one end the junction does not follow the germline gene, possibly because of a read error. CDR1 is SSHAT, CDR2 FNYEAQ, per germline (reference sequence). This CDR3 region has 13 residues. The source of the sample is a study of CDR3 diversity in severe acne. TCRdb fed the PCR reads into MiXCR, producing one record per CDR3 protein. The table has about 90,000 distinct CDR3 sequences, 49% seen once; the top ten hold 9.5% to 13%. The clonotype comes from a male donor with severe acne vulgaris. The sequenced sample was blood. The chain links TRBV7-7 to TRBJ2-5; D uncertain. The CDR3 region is CASSLFRSETQYF. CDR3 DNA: TGTGCTAGCAGCTTATTCAGGAGCGAGACCCAGTACTTC. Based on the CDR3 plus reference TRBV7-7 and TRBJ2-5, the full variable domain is GAGVSQSPRYKVTKRGQDVTLRCDPISSHATLYWYQQALGQGPEFLTYFNYEAQPDKSGLPSDRFSAERPEGSISTLTIQRTEQRDSAMYRCASSLFRSETQYFGPGTRLLVL.